These T cell receptor beta chains were read from a single sample in a study of shared clonotypes between healthy human individuals. Only in-frame clones appear in the TCRdb table, and some are missing; sequencing was by immunoSEQ multiplex PCR. Of 2.3 million or so clones listed, approximately 95% are singletons. Sample: naive CD4+ T cells from PBMCs. These receptors all stem from a man aged 18 to 29 in good health. Some clones in this sample may be carry-over from other donors' samples. CDR3s include the opening cysteine and the closing phenylalanine or tryptophan. A D gene is named only where the DNA matches it firmly. Rows may omit the clone size; those that give it use once, few, many or a size class.

D: TRBD2; size: NA; J: TRBJ2-1; V: TRBV6-1; CDR3: CAVLPGTSAYNEQFF; DNA: TGTGCCGTCCTACCCGGGACTAGCGCCTACAATGAGCAGTTCTTC
D: NA; size: NA; J: TRBJ2-7; V: TRBV5-1; CDR3: CASSREGYEQYF; DNA: TGCGCCAGCAGCCGTGAGGGGTACGAGCAGTACTTC
D: NA; size: NA; J: TRBJ2-7; V: TRBV9; CDR3: CASSYTSEGVYEQYF; DNA: TGTGCCAGCAGCTATACGAGCGAGGGAGTCTACGAGCAGTACTTC
D: NA; size: once; J: TRBJ2-2; V: TRBV10-2; CDR3: CASSDYQGVTGELFF; DNA: TGCGCCAGCAGTGACTATCAGGGAGTCACCGGGGAGCTGTTTTTT
D: TRBD2; size: NA; J: TRBJ2-3; V: TRBV5-1; CDR3: CASSFIAGEDTQYF; DNA: TGCGCCAGCAGCTTCATAGCGGGAGAAGATACGCAGTATTTT
D: TRBD2; size: NA; J: TRBJ2-7; V: TRBV4-1; CDR3: CASSKLAGGYEQYF; DNA: TGCGCCAGCAGCAAACTAGCGGGAGGCTACGAGCAGTACTTC
D: TRBD1; size: once; J: TRBJ2-1; V: TRBV5-6; CDR3: CASSFGGTAPYNEQFF; DNA: TGTGCCAGCAGCTTTGGTGGGACAGCCCCCTACAATGAGCAGTTCTTC
D: NA; size: NA; J: TRBJ2-5; V: TRBV7-2; CDR3: CASRPRGWETQYF; DNA: TGTGCCAGCAGGCCTAGGGGTTGGGAGACCCAGTACTTC
D: NA; size: NA; J: TRBJ2-2; V: TRBV28; CDR3: CASSLVPIGSVPGELFF; DNA: TGTGCCAGCAGTTTAGTTCCCATCGGGAGTGTCCCCGGGGAGCTGTTTTTT
D: TRBD1; size: NA; J: TRBJ2-3; V: TRBV25-1; CDR3: CASSRQGRTDTQYF; DNA: TGTGCCAGCAGTCGACAGGGAAGAACAGATACGCAGTATTTT
D: TRBD2; size: NA; J: TRBJ2-6; V: TRBV5-8; CDR3: CASSLRGAGANVLTF; DNA: TGTGCCAGCAGCTTACGGGGGGCTGGGGCCAACGTCCTGACTTTC
D: TRBD2; size: NA; J: TRBJ2-1; V: TRBV5-1; CDR3: CASSLRIGTSGIPFF; DNA: TGCGCCAGCAGCTTGAGAATAGGGACTAGCGGGATTCCGTTCTTC
D: TRBD1; size: NA; J: TRBJ1-1; V: TRBV13; CDR3: CASSGSQGETTEAFF; DNA: TGTGCCAGCAGCGGATCGCAGGGGGAAACCACTGAAGCTTTCTTT
D: NA; size: NA; J: TRBJ2-7; V: TRBV5-5; CDR3: CASSPTGSSSSYEQYF; DNA: TGTGCCAGCAGCCCGACTGGGAGCAGTAGCAGCTACGAGCAGTACTTC
D: NA; size: NA; J: TRBJ2-7; V: TRBV6-6; CDR3: CASSYGAAVRYEQYF; DNA: TGTGCCAGCAGTTACGGAGCGGCAGTCCGGTACGAGCAGTACTTC
D: TRBD2; size: NA; J: TRBJ2-7; V: TRBV5-6; CDR3: CASSRISGRGYEQYF; DNA: TGTGCCAGCAGCCGCATTAGCGGGAGAGGATACGAGCAGTACTTC
D: NA; size: NA; J: TRBJ1-3; V: TRBV27; CDR3: CASSLKGTGNTIYF; DNA: TGTGCCAGCAGTTTAAAGGGGACTGGAAACACCATATATTTT
D: TRBD2; size: NA; J: TRBJ2-5; V: TRBV10-3; CDR3: CAISAGTSGETQYF; DNA: TGTGCCATCAGTGCCGGGACTAGCGGAGAGACCCAGTACTTC
D: TRBD1; size: NA; J: TRBJ1-1; V: TRBV9; CDR3: CASSVTGGTEAFF; DNA: TGTGCCAGCAGCGTGACAGGGGGGACTGAAGCTTTCTTT
D: NA; size: once; J: TRBJ2-5; V: TRBV18; CDR3: CASSPLNSVNKETQYF; DNA: TGTGCCAGCTCACCACTTAATAGCGTAAATAAAGAGACCCAGTACTTC
D: NA; size: NA; J: TRBJ1-3; V: TRBV4-1; CDR3: CASSPAMMTGNTIYF; DNA: TGCGCCAGCAGCCCGGCTATGATGACTGGAAACACCATATATTTT
D: TRBD1; size: NA; J: TRBJ2-5; V: TRBV14; CDR3: CASSQGRVADRGETQYF; DNA: TGTGCCAGCAGCCAAGGACGAGTCGCGGACAGGGGGGAGACCCAGTACTTC
D: NA; size: NA; J: TRBJ2-1; V: TRBV6-4; CDR3: CASDNNEQFF; DNA: TGTGCCAGCGATAACAATGAGCAGTTCTTC
D: NA; size: NA; J: TRBJ1-2; V: TRBV5-8; CDR3: CASSSSGRGRSYGYTF; DNA: TGTGCCAGCAGCTCCTCGGGGAGAGGGAGGTCATATGGCTACACCTTC
D: NA; size: NA; J: TRBJ1-2; V: TRBV6-4; CDR3: CASSDLYSWANYGYTF; DNA: TGTGCCAGCAGTGACCTTTATAGTTGGGCTAACTATGGCTACACCTTC
D: TRBD1; size: NA; J: TRBJ1-3; V: TRBV7-9; CDR3: CASSSQGGISTIYF; DNA: TGTGCCAGCAGCTCGCAGGGGGGGATAAGCACCATATATTTT
D: NA; size: once; J: TRBJ2-5; V: TRBV6-5; CDR3: CASTRDPLATQYF; DNA: TGTGCCAGCACCAGGGACCCCCTGGCGACCCAGTACTTC
D: TRBD1; size: NA; J: TRBJ2-3; V: TRBV5-8; CDR3: CASRTPPTGGYTDTQYF; DNA: TGTGCCAGCAGGACACCCCCGACAGGGGGCTACACAGATACGCAGTATTTT
D: NA; size: NA; J: TRBJ2-3; V: TRBV7-9; CDR3: CASSPQAARGRTDTQYF; DNA: TGTGCCAGCAGCCCGCAGGCGGCTAGAGGGAGAACAGATACGCAGTATTTT
D: TRBD2; size: NA; J: TRBJ2-5; V: TRBV5-4; CDR3: CASSLRTSGSGETQYF; DNA: TGTGCCAGCAGCTTGAGGACTAGCGGGAGTGGGGAGACCCAGTACTTC
D: NA; size: NA; J: TRBJ2-1; V: TRBV7-3; CDR3: CASSPTGSYNEQFF; DNA: TGTGCCAGCAGCCCTACGGGCTCCTACAATGAGCAGTTCTTC
D: TRBD1; size: NA; J: TRBJ2-5; V: TRBV5-1; CDR3: CASSWGQGGETQYF; DNA: TGCGCCAGCAGCTGGGGACAGGGCGGAGAGACCCAGTACTTC
D: NA; size: NA; J: TRBJ1-2; V: TRBV28; CDR3: CASSLGRNYGYTF; DNA: TGTGCCAGCAGTTTAGGACGGAACTATGGCTACACCTTC
D: TRBD2; size: NA; J: TRBJ2-7; V: TRBV19; CDR3: CASSPSGGPYEQYF; DNA: TGTGCCAGTAGCCCGAGCGGGGGGCCCTACGAGCAGTACTTC
D: TRBD1; size: NA; J: TRBJ2-7; V: TRBV11-2; CDR3: CASSYIQGGYEQYF; DNA: TGTGCCAGCAGCTATATACAGGGGGGCTACGAGCAGTACTTC
D: NA; size: NA; J: TRBJ2-6; V: TRBV7-2; CDR3: CASGVTAVSGANVLTF; DNA: TGTGCCAGCGGGGTAACAGCGGTCTCTGGGGCCAACGTCCTGACTTTC
D: TRBD1; size: NA; J: TRBJ2-7; V: TRBV5-1; CDR3: CASSSGTVSSYEQYF; DNA: TGCGCCAGCAGTTCCGGGACAGTGAGCTCCTACGAGCAGTACTTC
D: TRBD2; size: NA; J: TRBJ2-7; V: TRBV27; CDR3: CASSIAGGTFIYEQYF; DNA: TGTGCCAGCAGTATTGCGGGAGGTACTTTTATCTACGAGCAGTACTTC
D: NA; size: NA; J: TRBJ2-7; V: TRBV4-1; CDR3: CASSQEVAIQVYEQYF; DNA: TGCGCCAGCAGCCAAGAAGTAGCTATCCAAGTATACGAGCAGTACTTC
D: NA; size: NA; J: TRBJ1-5; V: TRBV28; CDR3: CASSLDSLGNQPQHF; DNA: TGTGCCAGCAGTCTCGACAGTCTAGGAAATCAGCCCCAGCATTTT
D: TRBD1; size: NA; J: TRBJ1-4; V: TRBV28; CDR3: CASQVTSQTGGIEKLFF; DNA: TGTGCCAGTCAAGTAACATCTCAGACAGGGGGGATTGAAAAACTGTTTTTT
D: NA; size: NA; J: TRBJ2-5; V: TRBV7-3; CDR3: CASSLLPGRQETQYF; DNA: TGTGCCAGCAGCTTACTACCGGGACGGCAAGAGACCCAGTACTTC
D: NA; size: NA; J: TRBJ2-7; V: TRBV11-3; CDR3: CASSLGPTYEQYF; DNA: TGTGCCAGCAGCTTAGGCCCAACCTACGAGCAGTACTTC
D: NA; size: NA; J: TRBJ2-7; V: TRBV2; CDR3: CASRQSYEQYF; DNA: TGTGCCAGCAGGCAGAGCTACGAGCAGTACTTC